Listed below are T cell receptor beta chains from one sample, sequenced in a study of T cell clones after liver transplantation. Clones were sequenced by immunoSEQ multiplex PCR, and TCRdb holds only the in-frame ones, with some missing. The sample contains about 24,000 clones, around 63% of which appear only once. The source material was CD4+ T cells from blood, sampled before liver transplant. The receptor set was obtained from a human donor who received a liver transplant. Each CDR3 is given with its conserved first and last residue. The D gene is left open where the match is weak. Rows give clone size only sometimes, using once, few, many, or a class for an expanded clone.

clone size: .; D gene: TRBD1; J gene: TRBJ1-1; V gene: TRBV7-4; CDR3 protein: CASSSIGQGNVEAFF; CDR3 DNA: TGTGCCAGCAGCTCGATCGGACAGGGAAACGTTGAAGCTTTCTTT
clone size: few; D gene: TRBD1; J gene: TRBJ1-1; V gene: TRBV5-6; CDR3 protein: CASSWTGTRDTEAFF; CDR3 DNA: TGTGCCAGCAGCTGGACAGGGACTAGGGACACTGAAGCTTTCTTT
clone size: .; D gene: .; J gene: TRBJ2-5; V gene: TRBV28; CDR3 protein: CASTAGVNQETQYF; CDR3 DNA: TGTGCCAGCACAGCAGGGGTAAATCAAGAGACCCAGTACTTC
clone size: few; D gene: .; J gene: TRBJ1-5; V gene: TRBV27; CDR3 protein: CASSLMGIDQPQHF; CDR3 DNA: TGTGCCAGCAGTTTGATGGGGATAGATCAGCCCCAGCATTTT
clone size: .; D gene: .; J gene: TRBJ2-3; V gene: TRBV2; CDR3 protein: CASSGQTRDTQYF; CDR3 DNA: TGTGCCAGCAGTGGGCAGACTAGGGATACGCAGTATTTT
clone size: few; D gene: TRBD1; J gene: TRBJ2-1; V gene: TRBV7-9; CDR3 protein: CASSLARTGWNEQFF; CDR3 DNA: TGTGCCAGCAGCTTAGCGAGGACAGGGTGGAATGAGCAGTTCTTC
clone size: .; D gene: .; J gene: TRBJ1-3; V gene: TRBV6-1; CDR3 protein: CASSEQGRAGNTIYF; CDR3 DNA: TGTGCCAGCAGTGAACAGGGGAGGGCTGGAAACACCATATATTTT
clone size: .; D gene: .; J gene: TRBJ1-2; V gene: TRBV6-5; CDR3 protein: CASNRKSEVNYGYTF; CDR3 DNA: TGTGCCAGCAACCGAAAGTCGGAAGTTAACTATGGCTACACCTTC
clone size: .; D gene: TRBD1; J gene: TRBJ2-3; V gene: TRBV6-5; CDR3 protein: CASSLNPGQGTDTQYF; CDR3 DNA: TGTGCCAGCAGTTTAAATCCGGGACAGGGCACAGATACGCAGTATTTT
clone size: once; D gene: .; J gene: TRBJ2-4; V gene: TRBV27; CDR3 protein: CASSLGGKNIQYF; CDR3 DNA: TGTGCCAGCAGCCTAGGAGGGAAAAACATTCAGTACTTC
clone size: .; D gene: .; J gene: TRBJ2-3; V gene: TRBV12-5; CDR3 protein: CASGFSTLTDTQYF; CDR3 DNA: TGTGCTAGTGGTTTCAGCACCCTCACAGATACGCAGTATTTT
clone size: .; D gene: TRBD1; J gene: TRBJ1-1; V gene: TRBV5-1; CDR3 protein: CASSTGQGRTEAFF; CDR3 DNA: TGCGCCAGCAGCACGGGACAGGGGAGGACTGAAGCTTTCTTT
clone size: .; D gene: TRBD1; J gene: TRBJ1-1; V gene: TRBV28; CDR3 protein: CASLPPGGQFYTEAFF; CDR3 DNA: TGTGCCAGCCTCCCCCCAGGGGGCCAATTTTACACTGAAGCTTTCTTT
clone size: few; D gene: TRBD2; J gene: TRBJ2-2; V gene: TRBV18; CDR3 protein: CASSPPTGGNTGELFF; CDR3 DNA: TGTGCCAGCTCACCACCGACGGGGGGGAACACCGGGGAGCTGTTTTTT
clone size: once; D gene: .; J gene: TRBJ1-2; V gene: TRBV29-1; CDR3 protein: CSVEGSGLNYGYTF; CDR3 DNA: TGCAGCGTTGAAGGATCGGGCTTAAACTATGGCTACACCTTC
clone size: once; D gene: .; J gene: TRBJ2-2; V gene: TRBV19; CDR3 protein: CATTEGPNTGELFF; CDR3 DNA: TGTGCCACTACGGAGGGCCCGAACACCGGGGAGCTGTTTTTT
clone size: .; D gene: .; J gene: TRBJ2-7; V gene: TRBV11-2; CDR3 protein: CASSLDLGAGDEQYF; CDR3 DNA: TGTGCCAGCAGCCTGGACCTCGGGGCAGGAGACGAGCAGTACTTC
clone size: .; D gene: .; J gene: TRBJ1-2; V gene: TRBV27; CDR3 protein: CASSPAGAQVYGYTF; CDR3 DNA: TGTGCCAGCAGTCCAGCAGGGGCGCAGGTCTATGGCTACACCTTC
clone size: once; D gene: TRBD2; J gene: TRBJ2-3; V gene: TRBV10-3; CDR3 protein: CAISSSGGASDTQYF; CDR3 DNA: TGTGCCATCAGTTCTAGCGGGGGGGCTTCAGATACGCAGTATTTT
clone size: .; D gene: .; J gene: TRBJ2-5; V gene: TRBV27; CDR3 protein: CASSYAGGQETQYF; CDR3 DNA: TGTGCCAGCAGTTATGCAGGGGGGCAAGAGACCCAGTACTTC
clone size: medium-sized; D gene: .; J gene: TRBJ1-6; V gene: TRBV5-1; CDR3 protein: CASSLTPDSFGSSPLHF; CDR3 DNA: TGCGCCAGCAGCTTAACCCCGGACAGCTTCGGTAGTTCACCCCTCCACTTT
clone size: .; D gene: .; J gene: TRBJ1-1; V gene: TRBV27; CDR3 protein: CASSLSLRGRLSDLTEAFF; CDR3 DNA: TGTGCCAGCAGTTTATCCCTCAGGGGCAGGCTGAGTGATTTAACTGAAGCTTTCTTT
clone size: .; D gene: TRBD1; J gene: TRBJ1-2; V gene: TRBV30; CDR3 protein: CAWSKWTGGGALSYTF; CDR3 DNA: TGTGCCTGGAGTAAATGGACAGGCGGAGGTGCCTTGAGCTACACCTTC
clone size: .; D gene: .; J gene: TRBJ2-7; V gene: TRBV29-1; CDR3 protein: CSVSGGMPYEQYF; CDR3 DNA: TGCAGCGTATCAGGGGGGATGCCCTACGAGCAGTACTTC
clone size: once; D gene: .; J gene: TRBJ2-5; V gene: TRBV7-9; CDR3 protein: CASSLATGLETQYF; CDR3 DNA: TGTGCCAGCAGCTTAGCAACAGGGCTAGAGACCCAGTACTTC
clone size: .; D gene: .; J gene: TRBJ1-3; V gene: TRBV6-6; CDR3 protein: CASSQGTGGNTIYF; CDR3 DNA: TGTGCCAGCAGTCAAGGGACGGGGGGAAACACCATATATTTT
clone size: .; D gene: .; J gene: TRBJ2-1; V gene: TRBV6-6; CDR3 protein: CASREGGGVSHEQFF; CDR3 DNA: TGTGCCAGCAGGGAGGGAGGGGGCGTGAGTCATGAGCAGTTCTTC
clone size: .; D gene: TRBD1; J gene: TRBJ1-1; V gene: TRBV28; CDR3 protein: CASSLGSTGGVFGGAFF; CDR3 DNA: TGTGCCAGCAGTTTGGGCAGCACAGGGGGCGTATTTGGCGGGGCTTTCTTT
clone size: .; D gene: .; J gene: TRBJ2-1; V gene: TRBV4-3; CDR3 protein: CASSQDPQVPWQFF; CDR3 DNA: TGCGCCAGCAGCCAAGATCCTCAGGTTCCCTGGCAGTTCTTC
clone size: .; D gene: .; J gene: TRBJ1-5; V gene: TRBV23-1; CDR3 protein: CASSQSACRDSNQPQHF; CDR3 DNA: TGCGCCAGCAGTCAATCGGCGTGTCGCGATAGCAATCAGCCCCAGCATTTT
clone size: .; D gene: .; J gene: TRBJ1-4; V gene: TRBV5-5; CDR3 protein: CASSQMVDEKLFF; CDR3 DNA: TGTGCCAGCAGCCAAATGGTGGATGAAAAACTGTTTTTT
clone size: few; D gene: .; J gene: TRBJ1-3; V gene: TRBV19; CDR3 protein: CASSIAGTAGNTIYF; CDR3 DNA: TGTGCCAGTAGTATAGCCGGGACCGCTGGAAACACCATATATTTT
clone size: .; D gene: .; J gene: TRBJ2-7; V gene: TRBV14; CDR3 protein: CASSQVSGPSEQYF; CDR3 DNA: TGTGCCAGCAGCCAAGTTTCCGGGCCGAGCGAGCAGTACTTC
clone size: .; D gene: .; J gene: TRBJ2-1; V gene: TRBV6-1; CDR3 protein: CASSVLLASIEQFF; CDR3 DNA: TGTGCCAGCAGCGTCCTTCTAGCGTCCATCGAGCAGTTCTTC
clone size: .; D gene: TRBD2; J gene: TRBJ2-3; V gene: TRBV4-3; CDR3 protein: CASSQDWASGFTDTQYF; CDR3 DNA: TGCGCCAGCAGCCAAGATTGGGCTAGCGGCTTCACAGATACGCAGTATTTT
clone size: .; D gene: .; J gene: TRBJ1-6; V gene: TRBV4-3; CDR3 protein: CASSQERVQGFGSPLHF; CDR3 DNA: TGCGCCAGCAGCCAAGAAAGGGTACAGGGATTTGGCTCACCCCTCCACTTT
clone size: .; D gene: TRBD2; J gene: TRBJ2-3; V gene: TRBV27; CDR3 protein: CASSLKASGRLTDTQYF; CDR3 DNA: TGTGCCAGCAGTTTAAAGGCTAGCGGGAGGTTAACAGATACGCAGTATTTT
clone size: .; D gene: .; J gene: TRBJ1-5; V gene: TRBV11-3; CDR3 protein: CASSSQGGGQPQHF; CDR3 DNA: TGTGCCAGCAGCTCACAGGGAGGGGGGCAGCCCCAGCATTTT
clone size: .; D gene: .; J gene: TRBJ2-6; V gene: TRBV30; CDR3 protein: CAWSSGYSGANVLTF; CDR3 DNA: TGTGCCTGGAGTTCCGGTTACTCTGGGGCCAACGTCCTGACTTTC
clone size: .; D gene: .; J gene: TRBJ1-2; V gene: TRBV21-1; CDR3 protein: CASTDCPYGYTF; CDR3 DNA: TGTGCCAGCACCGATTGCCCCTATGGCTACACCTTC
clone size: .; D gene: .; J gene: TRBJ1-2; V gene: TRBV30; CDR3 protein: CAWSAGLQHGYTF; CDR3 DNA: TGTGCCTGGAGTGCGGGGTTGCAGCATGGCTACACCTTC
clone size: .; D gene: .; J gene: TRBJ1-1; V gene: TRBV7-9; CDR3 protein: CASSLSNTEAFF; CDR3 DNA: TGTGCCAGCAGCCTATCAAACACTGAAGCTTTCTTT
clone size: few; D gene: .; J gene: TRBJ2-1; V gene: TRBV29-1; CDR3 protein: CSAQGDSYNEQFF; CDR3 DNA: TGCAGCGCCCAAGGAGACTCCTACAATGAGCAGTTCTTC
clone size: medium-sized; D gene: .; J gene: TRBJ2-1; V gene: TRBV7-8; CDR3 protein: CASSLVYNEQFF; CDR3 DNA: TGTGCCAGCAGCTTAGTTTACAATGAGCAGTTCTTC
clone size: few; D gene: .; J gene: TRBJ1-2; V gene: TRBV10-2; CDR3 protein: CASSAGPNYGYTF; CDR3 DNA: TGCGCCAGCAGTGCGGGGCCCAACTATGGCTACACCTTC
clone size: .; D gene: .; J gene: TRBJ2-3; V gene: TRBV7-7; CDR3 protein: CASGPSGTDTQYF; CDR3 DNA: TGTGCTAGCGGTCCGTCAGGCACAGATACGCAGTATTTT
clone size: .; D gene: .; J gene: TRBJ2-1; V gene: TRBV5-6; CDR3 protein: CASSPQYNEQFF; CDR3 DNA: TGTGCCAGCAGCCCCCAATACAATGAGCAGTTCTTC
clone size: few; D gene: .; J gene: TRBJ1-1; V gene: TRBV11-3; CDR3 protein: CASSLEPGTEAFF; CDR3 DNA: TGTGCCAGCAGCTTAGAACCGGGGACTGAAGCTTTCTTT
clone size: .; D gene: TRBD1; J gene: TRBJ1-4; V gene: TRBV11-2; CDR3 protein: CASSWDRGREKLFF; CDR3 DNA: TGTGCCAGCAGCTGGGACAGGGGGCGAGAAAAACTGTTTTTT
clone size: once; D gene: TRBD2; J gene: TRBJ2-1; V gene: TRBV5-4; CDR3 protein: CASSLSRTSPGEQFF; CDR3 DNA: TGTGCCAGCAGCTTGAGTAGGACTAGTCCCGGAGAGCAGTTCTTC
clone size: .; D gene: .; J gene: TRBJ2-6; V gene: TRBV7-2; CDR3 protein: CASSLGGDVNVLTF; CDR3 DNA: TGTGCCAGCAGCTTAGGAGGGGACGTTAACGTCCTGACTTTC
clone size: .; D gene: .; J gene: TRBJ2-5; V gene: TRBV19; CDR3 protein: CASSTTGWVQETQYF; CDR3 DNA: TGTGCCAGTAGTACAACAGGGTGGGTTCAAGAGACCCAGTACTTC
clone size: .; D gene: .; J gene: TRBJ2-5; V gene: TRBV28; CDR3 protein: CASSFGGTGQETQYF; CDR3 DNA: TGTGCCAGCAGTTTTGGGGGAACGGGACAAGAGACCCAGTACTTC
clone size: .; D gene: .; J gene: TRBJ1-1; V gene: TRBV28; CDR3 protein: CASSKGETGHMNTEAFF; CDR3 DNA: TGTGCCAGCAGCAAGGGGGAAACAGGCCATATGAACACTGAAGCTTTCTTT